The 31 T cell receptor beta chains in this list originate from one sample, sequenced in a study of blood T cell repertoires in COVID-19. Generated by immunoSEQ multiplex PCR, the TCRdb table keeps only in-frame clones and is missing some. Of approximately 120,000 clones in the sample, around 70% are singletons; the top ten hold 6%. The sequenced sample consisted of peripheral blood. These TCRs come from a man older than 75 with COVID-19, enrolled during active disease.

The chain joins TRBV7-9 to TRBJ1-6; TRBD1 aligns across 7 bases. Germline V gene lookup returns CDR1 SEHNR and CDR2 FQNEAQ (reference sequence). The CDR3 contains 15 residues. Trimming took 5 bases from V and 9 from J; bases not matched to a gene: 10. The CDR3 sequence: CASSLMRQGGSPLHF. The CDR3 DNA is TGTGCCAGCAGCCTGATGAGACAGGGTGGTTCACCCCTCCACTTT.

The chain is built from TRBV28 and TRBJ1-2; D gene unclear. The CDR3 consists of 15 residues. With 5 bases removed from V and 6 bases from J, the gap between germline ends came to 19 bases. Germline V gives CDR1 MDHEN, CDR2 SYDVKM. The CDR3 here is CASSLSASATDGYTF. In DNA, the CDR3 is TGTGCCAGCAGTCTATCAGCCAGCGCCACTGATGGCTACACCTTC.

The V and J genes are TRBV10-2 and TRBJ2-2, with 10 positions matching TRBD2. V gave up 8 bases and J gave up 4 bases; unmatched junction bases: 10. The CDR3 spans 16 residues. Germline V gene sequence: CDR1 WSHSY, CDR2 SAAADI. The CDR3 loop is CASSSGSSARTGELFF. CDR3 nucleotide sequence: TGCGCCAGCTCTAGCGGGAGTTCCGCCCGCACCGGGGAGCTGTTTTTT.

The chain recombines TRBV4-3 with TRBJ2-7; the match to TRBD2 covers 8 bases. This CDR3 comprises 15 residues. Germline CDR1 LGHNA, CDR2 YSLEER. The V and J ends lost 0 bases and 6 bases, in that order; junction bases with no gene match: 7. The CDR3 is CASSQEGTRASEQYF. DNA of the CDR3: TGCGCCAGCAGCCAAGAAGGGACTAGAGCTTCCGAGCAGTACTTC.

In DNA form, the CDR3 reads TGTGCCAGCTCTTCAGGGGCGGATGGCTACACCTTC. Its protein product is CASSSGADGYTF. The chain joins TRBV28 to TRBJ1-2; possibly TRBD1 for D (6 bases). Trimming stripped 8 bases from V and 6 bases from J, with 13 bases between. Germline V gene sequence: CDR1 MDHEN, CDR2 SYDVKM. This CDR3 region has 12 residues.

The gene calls are TRBV4-1 and TRBJ2-2; 7 nucleotides align to TRBD2. The CDR3 totals 17 residues. Trimming removed 0 bases from V and 1 base from J; junction bases left unmatched: 5. Per germline, CDR1 MGHRA and CDR2 YSYEKL. CDR3 in DNA: TGCGCCAGCAGCCAAGATCCTCCTAGCGGGAACACCGGGGAGCTGTTTTTT. Translating gives CASSQDPPSGNTGELFF.

The chain combines TRBV18 with TRBJ2-2; a possible D gene is TRBD1 (5 bases). The V and J ends lost 1 base and 4 bases respectively, with 7 bases between them. The CDR3 length is 14 residues. The germline V gene has CDR1 KGHSH and CDR2 LQKENI. The CDR3 region is CASSPRQGTGELFF. CDR3 sequence (DNA): TGTGCCAGCTCACCACGGCAGGGCACCGGGGAGCTGTTTTTT. Full variable domain (outside the CDR3, taken from reference TRBV18 and TRBJ2-2): NAGVMQNPRHLVRRRGQEARLRCSPMKGHSHVYWYRQLPEEGLKFMVYLQKENIIDESGMPKERFSAEFPKEGPSILRIQQVVRGDSAAYFCASSPRQGTGELFFGEGSRLTVL.

V and J are TRBV7-3 and TRBJ2-1; TRBD2 matches at 8 bases. Germline V lookup: CDR1 SGHTA, CDR2 FQGTGA. The CDR3 contains 15 residues. V was clipped by 1 base and J by 3 bases; unmatched bases: 2. CDR3 sequence (DNA): TGTGCCAGCAGCTTAAAAAGCGGGAGCTACAATGAGCAGTTCTTC. It is translated as CASSLKSGSYNEQFF.

In its sample, this clone was seen once. The chain joins TRBV2 to TRBJ1-5; 7 bases line up with TRBD1. V shed 4 bases and J 13 bases; nucleotides not matched to a gene: 4. The length of the CDR3 is 11 residues. The germline V gene has CDR1 SNHLY and CDR2 FYNNEI. The CDR3 is CASSGLGQQHF. CDR3 in DNA: TGTGCCAGCAGTGGGTTGGGACAGCAGCATTTT. Supplemented by reference TRBV2 and TRBJ1-5, the full variable domain reads EPEVTQTPSHQVTQMGQEVILRCVPISNHLYFYWYRQILGQKVEFLVSFYNNEISEKSEIFDDQFSVERPDGSNFTLKIRSTKLEDSAMYFCASSGLGQQHFGDGTRLSIL.

This chain links TRBV6-2 or TRBV6-3 with TRBJ2-3; TRBD2 agrees at 13 bases. This CDR3 has 18 amino acids. Germline lookup yields CDR1 MNHEY and CDR2 SVGEGT. V lost 5 bases and J lost 3; bases outside the gene matches: 11. In nucleotides, the CDR3 is TGTGCCAGCAGTAGCATACTAGCGGGAGGGACAGCAACAGATACGCAGTATTTT. Translating it yields CASSSILAGGTATDTQYF.

The chain couples TRBV18 to TRBJ2-7; D remains ambiguous. Trimming removed 3 bases at V and 3 bases at J, with 6 bases between. CDR1 is KGHSH, CDR2 LQKENI, per germline. CDR3 size: 12 residues. CDR3 in DNA: TGTGCCAGCTCACCCTTTAACTACGAGCAGTACTTC. It yields the protein CASSPFNYEQYF.

This clone appeared a single time. The DNA for the CDR3 is TGTGCCAGCAGCGACAGGGCCAGCAATCAGCCCCAGCATTTT. Its translation is CASSDRASNQPQHF. The chain links TRBV7-2 to TRBJ1-5, with 7 nucleotides matching TRBD1. The trim removed 5 bases at V and 1 base at J, leaving 2 bases unmatched. The CDR3 contains 14 residues. CDR1 is SGHTA and CDR2 is FQGNSA in the germline V gene.

V is TRBV28 and J is TRBJ2-5; TRBD2 is a possible D gene (6 bases). CDR1 and CDR2 (germline): MDHEN, SYDVKM. The CDR3 sequence is 15 residues long. V was clipped by 2 bases and J by 0 bases, with 10 bases between them. CDR3 loop: CASSLRRVYQETQYF. The CDR3 nucleotides are TGTGCCAGCAGTTTACGGAGGGTTTACCAAGAGACCCAGTACTTC.

This clone turned up a few times. CDR3 region: CASSLGQLQPQHF. The CDR3 nucleotides read TGTGCCAGCAGCTTAGGGCAGTTGCAGCCCCAGCATTTT. The chain uses TRBV7-9 and TRBJ1-5; D is unresolved. Germline CDR1 is SEHNR and CDR2 is FQNEAQ (reference sequence). V lost 1 base to trimming and J lost 7 bases, with 8 bases between them. The CDR3 is 13 residues long.

The rearrangement links TRBV28 to TRBJ1-1; 7 bases match TRBD1. The germline CDR1 and CDR2 sequences are MDHEN and SYDVKM. The J segment lost 1 base and the V segment lost 6 bases, leaving 8 bases of the junction unmatched. The length of the CDR3 is 15 residues. In DNA form, the CDR3 reads TGTGCCAGCAGGTCACAGGGGCGCCCGAACACTGAAGCTTTCTTT. It codes for CASRSQGRPNTEAFF.

This chain uses TRBV2 with TRBJ1-5; D remains ambiguous. CDR3 length equals 14 residues. Per germline, CDR1 SNHLY and CDR2 FYNNEI. The V and J ends lost 5 bases and 4 bases respectively, with 12 bases between them. CDR3 residues: CASSPGVANQPQHF. The CDR3, as DNA: TGTGCCAGCAGTCCCGGGGTGGCTAATCAGCCCCAGCATTTT.

The chain links TRBV7-2 to TRBJ1-6, with 9 bases aligning to TRBD1. Germline V lookup: CDR1 SGHTA, CDR2 FQGNSA. V was pared by 7 bases and J by 10 bases, with 11 bases of the junction left unmatched. The CDR3 runs 15 residues. CDR3 DNA sequence: TGTGCCAGCACCCTACTGTGGACAGGGGAATCACCCCTCCACTTT. It codes for CASTLLWTGESPLHF.

Ten or more counts support this clone. The chain is built from TRBV7-2 and TRBJ2-7; D might be TRBD1 (5 bases). Trimming removed 3 bases at V and 6 bases at J, with 9 bases between. The CDR3 consists of 12 residues. Germline V gene lookup returns CDR1 SGHTA and CDR2 FQGNSA. The CDR3 bases are TGTGCCAGCAGCTTCGACAGCCTCGAGCAGTACTTC. This gives the protein CASSFDSLEQYF.

V usage is TRBV6-4 and J usage is TRBJ2-3; TRBD2 might be the D (7 bases). The V end lost 4 bases, the J end lost 4 bases, and 15 bases lay between the germline ends. The CDR3 is 15 amino acids. Germline values: CDR1 MRHNA, CDR2 SNTAGT. The CDR3 here is CASSVRGGGPDTQYF. CDR3 coding DNA: TGTGCCAGCAGTGTCCGAGGGGGGGGTCCAGATACGCAGTATTTT.

This clone was recorded a few times. The V and J genes are TRBV10-1 and TRBJ2-2, with TRBD2 as a possible D gene (6 bases). Trimming cost V 6 bases and J 1 base, with 9 bases left between them. Germline V CDR1 and CDR2: WNHNN, SYGVQD (reference sequence). The CDR3 consists of 14 residues. The DNA of the CDR3 is TGCGCCAGCAGCCCCGGGAGGAACACCGGGGAGCTGTTTTTT. Protein product: CASSPGRNTGELFF.

The chain joins TRBV7-3 to TRBJ1-1, with D perhaps matching TRBD1 (5 bases). This CDR3 region has 14 residues. CDR1 SGHTA and CDR2 FQGTGA come from the germline V gene. Trimming pared 4 bases from V and 3 bases from J, leaving 12 bases between. CDR3 sequence: CASSSPGKDTEAFF. The CDR3 region has the DNA TGTGCCAGCAGCTCACCAGGGAAGGACACTGAAGCTTTCTTT.

This chain joins TRBV6-5 and TRBJ2-7; TRBD1 matches 7 bases. This CDR3 region has 14 residues. Germline trimming cut 6 bases from V and 0 bases from J; bases unmatched to any gene: 5. Germline CDR1 reads MNHEY; CDR2 reads SVGAGI. The CDR3 region has the DNA TGTGCCAGCAGGGCCGACAGGGTCTCCTACGAGCAGTACTTC. Translation: CASRADRVSYEQYF.

This rearrangement joins TRBV28 to TRBJ1-1; TRBD1 might be the D (5 bases). With 1 base removed from V and 2 bases from J, the gap between germline ends came to 11 bases. Per the germline V gene, CDR1 is MDHEN and CDR2 is SYDVKM. The CDR3 sequence is 15 residues long. CDR3: CASSLLSRVNTEAFF. The CDR3 DNA sequence: TGTGCCAGCAGTTTATTAAGCAGGGTCAACACTGAAGCTTTCTTT.

The rearrangement links TRBV6-1 to TRBJ2-1; 7 bases agree with TRBD2. Trimming at V came to 3 bases and at J to 0 bases, leaving 5 bases not matched to a gene. Germline CDR1 is MNHNS and CDR2 is SASEGT. The CDR3 totals 16 residues. CDR3 bases: TGTGCCAGCAGTGAGGGAGCGGGGAGCTCCTACAATGAGCAGTTCTTC. Its protein product is CASSEGAGSSYNEQFF.

This clone showed up just a few times. The V gene is TRBV5-5, the J gene TRBJ2-7; TRBD1 agrees at 10 bases. CDR3 size: 15 residues. Trimming cost V 4 bases and J 7 bases; bases outside gene matches: 11. The germline CDR1 and CDR2 sequences are SGHKS and YYEKEE (reference sequence). DNA of the CDR3: TGTGCCAGCAGCATCCGGGACAGGGGATTGGGGGAGCAGTACTTC. This codes for CASSIRDRGLGEQYF.

The rearrangement joins TRBV7-8 to TRBJ2-7, with 9 bases aligning to TRBD2. J was trimmed by 3 bases and V by 5 bases; bases with no gene match: 17. CDR1 is SGHVS, CDR2 FQNEAQ, per germline. CDR3 size: 18 residues. CDR3 DNA: TGTGCCAGCAGCGTTGGCCACCTAGCGGGAAAGAAAAACTACGAGCAGTACTTC. The encoded protein is CASSVGHLAGKKNYEQYF.

The V and J genes are TRBV5-1 and TRBJ2-7, with D perhaps TRBD1 (6 bases). The germline CDR1 and CDR2 sequences are SGHRS and YFSETQ. The CDR3 runs 15 residues. V was shortened by 0 bases and J by 3 bases, with 13 bases between the two germline ends. The CDR3 sequence: CASSLAGAQDYEQYF. The CDR3 bases are TGCGCCAGCAGCTTGGCAGGGGCCCAGGACTACGAGCAGTACTTC.

This clone has more than one count but fewer than ten. V usage is TRBV7-9 and J usage is TRBJ1-5; 8 positions match TRBD1. In germline, CDR1 is SEHNR, CDR2 FQNEAQ (reference sequence). V dropped 5 bases and J dropped 6; count of bases not matched to a gene: 6. The CDR3 contains 14 residues. The CDR3 bases are TGTGCCAGCAGCGCGGACAGGGCCGGTCAGCCCCAGCATTTT. It translates to CASSADRAGQPQHF.

The rearrangement uses TRBV11-2 and TRBJ2-7; 9 bases align to TRBD1. Germline trimming cut 5 bases from V and 6 bases from J; bases unmatched to any gene: 8. The length of the CDR3 is 14 residues. Germline V gives CDR1 SGHAT, CDR2 FQNNGV. CDR3 sequence reads: CASSQLDRGGEQYF. In DNA form, the CDR3 reads TGTGCCAGCAGCCAACTGGACAGGGGAGGCGAGCAGTACTTC.

The rearrangement joins TRBV5-1 to TRBJ2-2; D may be TRBD1 (6 bases). The CDR3 has 14 residues. Germline V gene data show CDR1 as SGHRS and CDR2 as YFSETQ. Trimming pared 4 bases from V and 4 bases from J, leaving 11 bases between. In nucleotides, the CDR3 is TGCGCCAGCAGCATGGACAGCATCACCGGGGAGCTGTTTTTT. Its translation: CASSMDSITGELFF.

The V gene is TRBV6-5, the J gene TRBJ2-1; 9 positions match TRBD1. The CDR3 loop spans 15 amino acids. Per the germline V gene, CDR1 is MNHEY and CDR2 is SVGAGI. V dropped 4 bases and J dropped 6; count of bases not matched to a gene: 7. For the CDR3, the DNA is TGTGCCAGCAGTTTGGGACAGGGATCGGGCAATGAGCAGTTCTTC. It yields the protein CASSLGQGSGNEQFF.